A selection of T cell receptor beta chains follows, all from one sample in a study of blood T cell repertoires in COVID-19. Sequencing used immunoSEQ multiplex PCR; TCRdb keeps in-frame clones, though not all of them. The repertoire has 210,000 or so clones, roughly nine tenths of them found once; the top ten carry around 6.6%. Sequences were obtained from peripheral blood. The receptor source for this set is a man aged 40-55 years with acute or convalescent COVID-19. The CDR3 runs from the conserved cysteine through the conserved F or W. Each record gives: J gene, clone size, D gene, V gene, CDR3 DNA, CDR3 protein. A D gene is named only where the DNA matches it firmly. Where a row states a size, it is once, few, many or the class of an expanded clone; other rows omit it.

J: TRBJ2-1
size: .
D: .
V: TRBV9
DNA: TGTGCCAGCAGCGGAGCGGGCGATCCGAGGAATGAGCAGTTCTTC
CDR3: CASSGAGDPRNEQFF

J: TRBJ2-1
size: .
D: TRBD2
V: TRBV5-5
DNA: TGTGCCAGCAGCTTGAGAGGTTCGGGCGGGGGCTACAATGAGCAGTTCTTC
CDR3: CASSLRGSGGGYNEQFF

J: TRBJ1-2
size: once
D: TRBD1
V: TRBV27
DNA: TGTGCCAGCAGCCCCTCGACAGGGAACGTCTATGGCTACACCTTC
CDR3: CASSPSTGNVYGYTF

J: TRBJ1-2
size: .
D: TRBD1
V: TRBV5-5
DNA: TGTGCCAGCAGCTTGTCCGGGACAGGGGTTGGGGGCTACACCTTC
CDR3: CASSLSGTGVGGYTF

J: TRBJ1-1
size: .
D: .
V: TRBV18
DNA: TGTGCCAGCTCACCACAGGACAGCCCGAACACTGAAGCTTTCTTT
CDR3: CASSPQDSPNTEAFF

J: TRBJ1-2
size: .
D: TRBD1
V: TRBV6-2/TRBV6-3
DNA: TGTGCCAGCAGTTACGTGGGACAGGGTACCTATGGCTACACCTTC
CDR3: CASSYVGQGTYGYTF

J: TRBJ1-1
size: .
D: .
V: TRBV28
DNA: TGTGCCAGCAAGAGGGGGATCATGAACACTGAAGCTTTCTTT
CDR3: CASKRGIMNTEAFF

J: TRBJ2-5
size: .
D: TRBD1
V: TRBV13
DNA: TGTGCCAGCAGCACTGACAGGGGACGACGGGGCCAAGAGACCCAGTACTTC
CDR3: CASSTDRGRRGQETQYF

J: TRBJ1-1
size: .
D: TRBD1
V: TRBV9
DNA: TGTGCCAGCAGCGTAGAGGTTGGGGGGGACAGGGAAGCTTTCTTT
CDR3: CASSVEVGGDREAFF

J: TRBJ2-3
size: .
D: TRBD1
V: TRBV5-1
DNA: TGCGCCAGCAGCTTAAGACCCGGGACAGGGAGTACAGATACGCAGTATTTT
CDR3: CASSLRPGTGSTDTQYF

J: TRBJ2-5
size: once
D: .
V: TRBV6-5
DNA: TGTGCCAGCAGTTTCCTCAGCGGGCACCAGTACTTC
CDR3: CASSFLSGHQYF

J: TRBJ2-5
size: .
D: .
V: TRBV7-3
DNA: TGTGCCAGCAGCTTTAACAGGGACGAGACCCAGTACTTC
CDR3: CASSFNRDETQYF

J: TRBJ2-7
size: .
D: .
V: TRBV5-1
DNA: TGCGCCAGCAGCTTGGCCCCAGGCCAAGCCTACGAGCAGTACTTC
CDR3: CASSLAPGQAYEQYF

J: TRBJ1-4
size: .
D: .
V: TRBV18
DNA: TGTGCCAGCTCACCCACAGATGAAAAACTGTTTTTT
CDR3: CASSPTDEKLFF

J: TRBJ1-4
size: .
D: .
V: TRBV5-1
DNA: TGCGCCAGCAGCTTGGCCCAGGGAGGGGAAAAACTGTTTTTT
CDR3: CASSLAQGGEKLFF

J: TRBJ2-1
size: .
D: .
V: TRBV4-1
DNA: TGCGCCAGCAGCCAAGCCGGGGTTGAGCAGTTCTTC
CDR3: CASSQAGVEQFF

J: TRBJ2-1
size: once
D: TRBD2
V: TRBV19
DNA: TGTGCCAGTAGTATGGCCGGGGGGTCCTACAATGAGCAGTTCTTC
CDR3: CASSMAGGSYNEQFF

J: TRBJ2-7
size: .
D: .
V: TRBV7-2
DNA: TGTGCCAGCAGCTTTCGAGCGGGACAATATTCCTACGAGCAGTACTTC
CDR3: CASSFRAGQYSYEQYF

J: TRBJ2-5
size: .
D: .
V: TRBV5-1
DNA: TGCGCCAGCAGCTTCGACACAGGGTATGGAGAGACCCAGTACTTC
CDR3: CASSFDTGYGETQYF

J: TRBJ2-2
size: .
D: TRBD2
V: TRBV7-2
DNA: TGTGCCAGCAGCTTTTCCCCTAGACTAGCGGGCATGCCCGGGGAGCTGTTTTTT
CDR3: CASSFSPRLAGMPGELFF

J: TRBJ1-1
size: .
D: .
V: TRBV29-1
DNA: TGCAGCGTGCCGACAGGTCTGAACACTGAAGCTTTCTTT
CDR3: CSVPTGLNTEAFF

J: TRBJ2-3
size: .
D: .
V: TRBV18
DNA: TGTGCCAGCTCACTGCTCAGCGCAGATACGCAGTATTTT
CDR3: CASSLLSADTQYF

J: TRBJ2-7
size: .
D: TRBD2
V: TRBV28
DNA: TGTGCCAGCATGGGGAGCGGGGGGTCCTACGAGCAGTACTTC
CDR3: CASMGSGGSYEQYF

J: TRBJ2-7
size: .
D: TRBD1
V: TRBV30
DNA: TGTGCCTGGAGTATGGGGAGACAGGGTGGCTACGAGCAGTACTTC
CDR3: CAWSMGRQGGYEQYF

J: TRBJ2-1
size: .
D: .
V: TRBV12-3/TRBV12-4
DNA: TGTGCCAGCAGTTTCGTCAATGAGCAGTTCTTC
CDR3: CASSFVNEQFF

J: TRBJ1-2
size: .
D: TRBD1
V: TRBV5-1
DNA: TGCGCCAGCAGCTTGGACAGGGGGCCCTATGGCTACACCTTC
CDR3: CASSLDRGPYGYTF

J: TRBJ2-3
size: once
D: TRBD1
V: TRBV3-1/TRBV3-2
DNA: TGTGCCAGCAGTCCAGGGGGAAGGCCAGATACGCAGTATTTT
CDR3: CASSPGGRPDTQYF

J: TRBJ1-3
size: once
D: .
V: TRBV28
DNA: TGTGCCAGCAGTTTAGACGACAACTCTGGAAACACCATATATTTT
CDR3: CASSLDDNSGNTIYF

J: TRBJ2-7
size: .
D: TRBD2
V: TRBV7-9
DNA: TGTGCCAGCAGCATAACCGGGGGGTCAGCCTACGAGCAGTACTTC
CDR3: CASSITGGSAYEQYF

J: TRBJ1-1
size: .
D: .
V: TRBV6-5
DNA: TGTGCCAGCAGTTATTTCCAGTACACTGAAGCTTTCTTT
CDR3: CASSYFQYTEAFF

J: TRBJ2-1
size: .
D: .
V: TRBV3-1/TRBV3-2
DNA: TGTGCCAGCAGCCTAAGGATTCCGAGGGATCAGAACAATGAGCAGTTCTTC
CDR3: CASSLRIPRDQNNEQFF

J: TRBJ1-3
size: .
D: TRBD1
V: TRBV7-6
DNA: TGTGCCAGCAGCTTAAGTACGGGACAGGCTGGAAACACCATATATTTT
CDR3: CASSLSTGQAGNTIYF

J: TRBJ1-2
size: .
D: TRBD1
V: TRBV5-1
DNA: TGCGCCAGCAGCTTGGAGGGGGCGGGCTACACCTTC
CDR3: CASSLEGAGYTF

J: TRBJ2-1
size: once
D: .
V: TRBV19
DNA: TGTGCCAGTAGTATATTTTTCCCACAGGGCTACAATGAGCAGTTCTTC
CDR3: CASSIFFPQGYNEQFF

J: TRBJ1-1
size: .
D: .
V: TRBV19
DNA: TGTGCCAGTATAAATAATGGGGCCACTGAAGCTTTCTTT
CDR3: CASINNGATEAFF

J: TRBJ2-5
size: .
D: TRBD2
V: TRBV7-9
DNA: TGTGCCAGCAGCCCGAGCGGGGGGGCGCGAGAGACCCAGTACTTC
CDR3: CASSPSGGARETQYF

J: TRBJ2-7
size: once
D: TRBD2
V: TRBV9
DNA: TGTGCCAGCAGCCATGGGACTAGCGGGGGGGCTCGCGAGCAGTACTTC
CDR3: CASSHGTSGGAREQYF

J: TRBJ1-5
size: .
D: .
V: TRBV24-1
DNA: TGTGCCACCAGTGACCCCGGTCAGCCCCAGCATTTT
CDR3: CATSDPGQPQHF

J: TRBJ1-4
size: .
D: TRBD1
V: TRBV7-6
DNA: TGTGCCAGCAGTCCGGGACAGTACTCAACTAATGAAAAACTGTTTTTT
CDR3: CASSPGQYSTNEKLFF

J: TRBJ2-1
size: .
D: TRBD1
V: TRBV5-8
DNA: TGTGCCAGCAGCTTGGGACAGGGGTTTGGCAATGAGCAGTTCTTC
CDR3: CASSLGQGFGNEQFF

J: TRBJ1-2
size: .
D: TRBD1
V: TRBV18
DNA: TGTGCCAGCTCACCCAGACAGGGCGGGAACTATGGCTACACCTTC
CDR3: CASSPRQGGNYGYTF

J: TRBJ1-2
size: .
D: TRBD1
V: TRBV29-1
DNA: TGCAGCGCCGAGGGCCCGGGACAGGGGGGGAGTAACTATGGCTACACCTTC
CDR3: CSAEGPGQGGSNYGYTF

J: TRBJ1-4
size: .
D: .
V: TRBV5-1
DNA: TGCGCCAGCAGCTTGGGAGGTGAAAAACTGTTTTTT
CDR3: CASSLGGEKLFF

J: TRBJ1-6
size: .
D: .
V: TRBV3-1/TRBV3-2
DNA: TGTGCCAGCAGCCAAGACGGGGGGAGGGACTTCTATAATTCACCCCTCCACTTT
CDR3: CASSQDGGRDFYNSPLHF

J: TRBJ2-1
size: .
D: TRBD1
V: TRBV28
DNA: TGTGCCAGCAGTCCCCGCCGCGGGACAGGAAAATACAATGAGCAGTTCTTC
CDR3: CASSPRRGTGKYNEQFF

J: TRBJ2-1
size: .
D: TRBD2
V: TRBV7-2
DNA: TGTGCCAGCAGCCTGTGGACTAGCGGAAGCTACTCCTACAATGAGCAGTTCTTC
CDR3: CASSLWTSGSYSYNEQFF

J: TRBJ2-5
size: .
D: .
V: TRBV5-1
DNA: TGCGCCAGCAGCTTCGGACAGCAAGAGACCCAGTACTTC
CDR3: CASSFGQQETQYF

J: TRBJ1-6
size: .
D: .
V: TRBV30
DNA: TGTGCCTGGAGCAGGGGTTTGGCTAATTCACCCCTCCACTTT
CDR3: CAWSRGLANSPLHF

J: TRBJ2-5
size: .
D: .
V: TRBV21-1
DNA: TGTGCCAGCAACCTGCCAGGGGATCCTACAAGTATTGAGACCCAGTACTTC
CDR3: CASNLPGDPTSIETQYF

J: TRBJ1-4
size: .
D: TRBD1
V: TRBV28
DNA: TGTGCCAGCACCGAACAGGGGGCTCTCAAAAAACTGTTTTTT
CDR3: CASTEQGALKKLFF

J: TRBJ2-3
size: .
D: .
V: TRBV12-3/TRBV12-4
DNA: TGTGCCAGCATCCGCGGGGTTACAGATACGCAGTATTTT
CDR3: CASIRGVTDTQYF

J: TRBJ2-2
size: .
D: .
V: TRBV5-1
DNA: TGCGCCAGCAGCTGGATTAGGGGCCCGAACACCGGGGAGCTGTTTTTT
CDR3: CASSWIRGPNTGELFF

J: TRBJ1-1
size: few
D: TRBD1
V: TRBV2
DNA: TGTGCCAGCAGGAACAGGGGTATGAACACTGAAGCTTTCTTT
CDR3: CASRNRGMNTEAFF

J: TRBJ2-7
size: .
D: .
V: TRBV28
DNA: TGTGCCAGCAGTGATTCGATTAGCTCCTACGAGCAGTACTTC
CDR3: CASSDSISSYEQYF

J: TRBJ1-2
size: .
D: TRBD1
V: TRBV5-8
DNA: TGTGCCAGCAGCGATCCGGGACAGGGGGCGTTCCGGGGCTATGGCTACACCTTC
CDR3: CASSDPGQGAFRGYGYTF

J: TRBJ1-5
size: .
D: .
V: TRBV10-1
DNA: TGCGCCAGCAGTGAGTCTACCGCAGGGTCCGGCCAGCCCCAGCATTTT
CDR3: CASSESTAGSGQPQHF

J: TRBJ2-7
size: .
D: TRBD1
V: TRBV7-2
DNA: TGTGCCAGCAGCTTAGTTGGGACAGGGCCCGGCGAGCAGTACTTC
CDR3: CASSLVGTGPGEQYF

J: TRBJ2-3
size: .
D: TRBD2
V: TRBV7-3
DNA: TGTGCCAGCAGCTCTCCTCGCCTAGCGGGGGGGCGGGAGGCAGATACGCAGTATTTT
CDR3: CASSSPRLAGGREADTQYF

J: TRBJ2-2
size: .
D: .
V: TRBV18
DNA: TGTGCCAGCTCACCAGACCAGGCCTCGAACACCGGGGAGCTGTTTTTT
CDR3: CASSPDQASNTGELFF

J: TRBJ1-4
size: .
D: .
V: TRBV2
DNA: TGTGCCAGCTCCAGGGGAGCAACTAATGAAAAACTGTTTTTT
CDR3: CASSRGATNEKLFF